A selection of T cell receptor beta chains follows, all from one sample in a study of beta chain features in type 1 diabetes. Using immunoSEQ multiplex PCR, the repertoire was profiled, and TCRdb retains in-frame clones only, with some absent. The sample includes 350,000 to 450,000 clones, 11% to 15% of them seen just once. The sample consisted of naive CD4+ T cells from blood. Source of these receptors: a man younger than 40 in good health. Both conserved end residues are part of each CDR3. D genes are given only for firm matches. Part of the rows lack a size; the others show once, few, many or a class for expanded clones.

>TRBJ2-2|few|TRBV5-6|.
CASSWGFTGELFF
TGTGCCAGCAGCTGGGGATTTACCGGGGAGCTGTTTTTT
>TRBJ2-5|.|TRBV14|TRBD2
CASSHRLATVRETQYF
TGTGCCAGCAGCCACAGACTAGCGACCGTTCGGGAGACCCAGTACTTC
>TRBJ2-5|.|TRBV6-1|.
CASSEPQTQYF
TGTGCCAGCAGTGAACCGCAGACCCAGTACTTC
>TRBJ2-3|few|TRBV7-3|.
CASSLGSGGRTDTQYF
TGTGCCAGCAGCTTAGGCAGTGGCGGGCGCACAGATACGCAGTATTTT
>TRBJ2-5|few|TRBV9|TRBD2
CASSVGVSGRQETQYF
TGTGCCAGCAGCGTAGGGGTTAGCGGGAGGCAAGAGACCCAGTACTTC
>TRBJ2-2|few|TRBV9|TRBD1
CASRLDRRTGELFF
TGTGCCAGCAGGCTGGACAGGCGTACCGGGGAGCTGTTTTTT
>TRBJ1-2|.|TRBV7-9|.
CASSLGDLYGYTF
TGTGCCAGCAGCTTAGGGGACCTCTATGGCTACACCTTC
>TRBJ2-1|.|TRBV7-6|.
CASSPGGNEQFF
TGTGCCAGCAGCCCAGGGGGGAATGAGCAGTTCTTC
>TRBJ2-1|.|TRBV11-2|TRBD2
CASSARGLAENEQFF
TGTGCCAGCAGCGCACGGGGACTAGCGGAAAATGAGCAGTTCTTC
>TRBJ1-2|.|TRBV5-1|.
CASSLAPTTNYGYTF
TGCGCCAGCAGCTTGGCCCCGACAACTAACTATGGCTACACCTTC
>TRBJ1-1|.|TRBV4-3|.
CASSPRSLNTEAFF
TGCGCCAGCAGCCCGCGGTCCCTGAACACTGAAGCTTTCTTT
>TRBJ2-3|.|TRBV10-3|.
CAISGGVDTQYF
TGTGCCATCAGTGGCGGGGTGGATACGCAGTATTTT
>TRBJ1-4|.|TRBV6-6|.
CASSYSIDEKLFF
TGTGCCAGCAGTTACTCGATCGATGAAAAACTGTTTTTT
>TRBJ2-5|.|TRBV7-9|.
CATRGTQYETQYF
TGTGCCACCCGGGGAACGCAGTACGAGACCCAGTACTTC
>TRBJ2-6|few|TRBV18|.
CASSPPTASGANVLTF
TGTGCCAGCTCACCACCGACCGCCTCTGGGGCCAACGTCCTGACTTTC
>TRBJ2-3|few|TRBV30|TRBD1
CALTGARGGGFRTDTQYF
TGTGCCCTAACAGGGGCAAGAGGCGGCGGGTTCCGCACAGATACGCAGTATTTT
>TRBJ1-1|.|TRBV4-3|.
CASSLLHTRDTEAFF
TGCGCCAGCAGCCTACTTCATACCCGGGACACTGAAGCTTTCTTT
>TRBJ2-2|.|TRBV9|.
CASSQLASNTGELFF
TGTGCCAGCAGCCAATTAGCGTCGAACACCGGGGAGCTGTTTTTT
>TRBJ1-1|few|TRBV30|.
CAWSRRHMDTEAFF
TGTGCCTGGAGTAGAAGACATATGGACACTGAAGCTTTCTTT
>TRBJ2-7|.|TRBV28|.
CASSLLGTAYEQYF
TGTGCCAGCAGTCTTCTCGGGACGGCTTACGAGCAGTACTTC
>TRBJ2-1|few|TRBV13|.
CASSLGHGLADNEQFF
TGTGCCAGCAGCTTAGGCCACGGGCTAGCCGACAATGAGCAGTTCTTC
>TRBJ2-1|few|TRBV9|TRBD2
CASSVRLAGGLNEQFF
TGTGCCAGCAGCGTACGACTAGCGGGGGGCTTGAATGAGCAGTTCTTC
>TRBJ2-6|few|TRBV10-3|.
CAATATGANVLTF
TGTGCCGCGACAGCCACCGGGGCCAACGTCCTGACTTTC
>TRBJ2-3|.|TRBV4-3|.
CASSPSFTDTQYF
TGCGCCAGCAGCCCGTCGTTCACAGATACGCAGTATTTT
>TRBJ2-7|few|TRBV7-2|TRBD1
CASSTLGTVSYEQYF
TGTGCCAGCAGCACATTGGGGACAGTATCATACGAGCAGTACTTC
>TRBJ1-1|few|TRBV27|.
CASSFALNTEAFF
TGTGCCAGCAGTTTTGCGCTAAACACTGAAGCTTTCTTT
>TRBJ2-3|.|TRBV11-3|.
CASSHGTGGTDTQYF
TGTGCCAGCAGTCACGGGACTGGGGGCACAGATACGCAGTATTTT
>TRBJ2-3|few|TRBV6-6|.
CASGRAGGTDTQYF
TGTGCCAGCGGTCGAGCGGGTGGAACAGATACGCAGTATTTT
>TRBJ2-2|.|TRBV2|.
CASSRTANTGELFF
TGTGCCAGCAGTAGGACAGCGAACACCGGGGAGCTGTTTTTT
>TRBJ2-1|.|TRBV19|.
CASSIGQVANEQFF
TGTGCCAGTAGTATAGGTCAGGTAGCCAATGAGCAGTTCTTC
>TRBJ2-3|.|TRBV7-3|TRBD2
CASSPSGLFTDTQYF
TGTGCCAGCAGCCCATCGGGACTATTCACAGATACGCAGTATTTT
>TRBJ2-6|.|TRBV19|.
CASSAQQGSGANVLTF
TGTGCCAGTAGTGCCCAACAGGGCTCTGGGGCCAACGTCCTGACTTTC
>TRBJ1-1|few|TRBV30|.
CAWSQGTEAFF
TGTGCCTGGAGTCAAGGCACTGAAGCTTTCTTT
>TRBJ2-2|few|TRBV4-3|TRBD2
CASSHIGLASSGELFF
TGCGCCAGCAGCCACATAGGACTAGCGAGTTCCGGGGAGCTGTTTTTT
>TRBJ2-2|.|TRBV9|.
CASSVGTTGELFF
TGTGCCAGCAGCGTAGGGACGACCGGGGAGCTGTTTTTT